This passage covers 15 T cell receptor beta chains from one sample sequenced in a study of response to subunit inactivated influenza vaccine. One entry per CDR3 protein, called by TCRdb with MiXCR from the RT-PCR reads. The data contain 500,000 to 550,000 distinct CDR3 sequences, roughly 7.9% of them singletons. The sequencing here drew on PBMCs from blood, taken less than 30 months after vaccination. These receptors were collected from a man between 50 and 69 years old who received an inactivated influenza vaccine.

In this sample, this clonotype turned up many times. This chain connects TRBV7-2 to TRBJ2-7, with D uncertain. Looked up from germline, CDR1 is SGHTA and CDR2 is FQGNSA. With 1 base removed from V and 1 base from J, the gap between germline ends came to 11 bases. The CDR3 loop spans 15 amino acids. This chain's CDR3 is CASSLDAGISYEQYF. For the CDR3, the DNA is TGTGCCAGCAGCTTAGATGCAGGTATTTCCTACGAGCAGTACTTC.

This clonotype was detected ten times or more. DNA for the CDR3: TGCGCCAGCAGCTTGGATCCCCACGGTGAAGCTTTCTTT. It is translated as CASSLDPHGEAFF. V gene TRBV5-1 combines with J gene TRBJ1-1; no clear D. This CDR3 spans 13 amino acids. Germline values: CDR1 SGHRS, CDR2 YFSETQ. V was cut by 0 bases and J by 7 bases, with 10 bases left in between.

The chain joins TRBV9 to TRBJ2-3; TRBD2 matches at 12 bases. Trimming took 2 bases from V and 1 from J; bases not matched to a gene: 5. Per the germline V gene, CDR1 is SGDLS and CDR2 is YYNGEE. The CDR3 sequence is 17 residues long. The CDR3 DNA is TGTGCCAGCAGCGTCCTAGCGGGAGGGCCCGGCACAGATACGCAGTATTTT. Its protein product is CASSVLAGGPGTDTQYF. Variable domain in full (rest from reference TRBV9 and TRBJ2-3): DSGVTQTPKHLITATGQRVTLRCSPRSGDLSVYWYQQSLDQGLQFLIQYYNGEERAKGNILERFSAQQFPDLHSELNLSSLELGDSALYFCASSVLAGGPGTDTQYFGPGTRLTVL.

This clonotype was recorded many times. The J gene is TRBJ2-2, the V gene TRBV7-2, with unresolved D. V lost 5 bases, J lost 1 base, and 11 bases lay in between. The CDR3 is 15 amino acids. The germline V gene encodes CDR1 SGHTA and CDR2 FQGNSA. The CDR3 reads CASSRTPGNTGELFF. CDR3 in DNA: TGTGCCAGCAGCCGTACGCCAGGGAACACCGGGGAGCTGTTTTTT.

This clonotype occurred many times. The rearrangement joins TRBV29-1 to TRBJ2-1, with 10 bases matching TRBD2. The V segment lost 7 bases and the J segment 7 bases; nucleotides outside the gene matches: 16. The CDR3 is 16 residues long. Germline lookup yields CDR1 SQVTM and CDR2 ANQGSEA. CDR3 sequence (DNA): TGCAGCGGATCCAGCGGGCTAGCGGGAGCCTGGAATGAGCAGTTCTTC. This encodes CSGSSGLAGAWNEQFF.

This sequence joins TRBV20-1 and TRBJ2-1; 12 nucleotides agree with TRBD2. J was trimmed by 7 bases and V by 0 bases; bases with no gene match: 16. Germline V gene lookup returns CDR1 DFQATT and CDR2 SNEGSKA (reference sequence). This CDR3 is 19 amino acids long. CDR3 sequence reads: CSARDMLAGGLGGWNEQFF. Written as DNA, the CDR3 is TGCAGTGCTAGAGATATGCTAGCGGGGGGGCTGGGCGGATGGAATGAGCAGTTCTTC.

The chain uses TRBV24-1 and TRBJ2-1; TRBD2 matches at 8 bases. V lost 6 bases and J lost 4; bases outside the gene matches: 4. The CDR3 has 14 amino acids. CDR1 and CDR2 (germline): KGHDR, SFDVKD. This CDR3 reads CATSSAGGYNEQFF. The CDR3 DNA follows: TGTGCCACCAGTAGCGCGGGGGGATACAATGAGCAGTTCTTC.

The chain employs TRBV2 and TRBJ1-4, with a possible D match to TRBD1 (5 bases). In germline, CDR1 is SNHLY, CDR2 FYNNEI. The length of the CDR3 is 16 residues. The V end was cut by 2 bases, the J end by 5 bases, with 15 bases between. The CDR3 here is CASSEYKGRPNEKLFF. The CDR3 nucleotides are TGTGCCAGCAGTGAATATAAGGGGCGGCCGAATGAAAAACTGTTTTTT.

This clonotype appeared a few times. This chain links TRBV3-1 with TRBJ2-1; D is uncertain. Germline lookup yields CDR1 LGHDT and CDR2 YNNKEL (reference sequence). V was pared by 3 bases and J by 5 bases, with 5 bases between. This CDR3 spans 12 amino acids. This CDR3 is CASSHLNNEQFF. DNA of the CDR3: TGTGCCAGCAGCCACCTGAACAATGAGCAGTTCTTC.

This clonotype was detected many times. The chain uses TRBV5-1 and TRBJ2-3, with D maybe TRBD2 (7 bases). CDR3 length equals 14 residues. Trimming pared 6 bases from V and 4 bases from J, leaving 15 bases between. Germline CDR1 reads SGHRS; CDR2 reads YFSETQ. The CDR3 spells CASTERGGADTQYF. The CDR3 nucleotides read TGCGCCAGCACCGAGAGGGGGGGCGCAGATACGCAGTATTTT.

This clonotype was observed a few times. The rearrangement uses TRBV19 and TRBJ1-5; 8 nucleotides match TRBD1. The germline gives CDR1 LNHDA, CDR2 SQIVND (reference sequence). The CDR3 is 13 amino acids. The J segment lost 7 bases and the V segment lost 6 bases, leaving 5 bases of the junction unmatched. For the CDR3, the DNA is TGTGCCAGTAGCGGGACAGGCGCACAGCCCCAGCATTTT. It encodes CASSGTGAQPQHF.

There are many counts of this clonotype. This chain links TRBV2 with TRBJ1-1; D is unclear. V lost 7 bases and J lost 0, with 15 bases in between. The CDR3 covers 15 residues. Germline CDR1 SNHLY, CDR2 FYNNEI. CDR3 nucleotides: TGTGCCAGCACGAGGCAGGCTGCGATGAACACTGAAGCTTTCTTT. It specifies CASTRQAAMNTEAFF.

This clonotype was observed a handful of times. The rearrangement joins TRBV10-3 to TRBJ2-7; D ambiguous. This CDR3 is 12 amino acids long. Per the germline V gene, CDR1 is ENHRY and CDR2 is SYGVKD. The ends were cut back, 2 bases at V and 3 bases at J, with 5 bases in the middle. The CDR3 reads CAISEASYEQYF. The CDR3 coding sequence is TGTGCCATCAGTGAGGCCAGCTACGAGCAGTACTTC.

The CDR3 spells CASSYGSGYTF. In DNA, the CDR3 is TGTGCCAGCAGTTATGGGTCCGGCTACACCTTC. The J gene is TRBJ1-2, the V gene TRBV6-5; D unclear. CDR3 size: 11 residues. Germline lookup yields CDR1 MNHEY and CDR2 SVGAGI. Trimming pared 3 bases from V and 8 bases from J, leaving 7 bases between.

In this sample, this clonotype turned up a few times. This chain joins TRBV2 and TRBJ1-5; 7 bases are shared with TRBD1. Germline trimming cut 6 bases from V and 9 bases from J; bases unmatched to any gene: 8. Germline assignment: CDR1 SNHLY and CDR2 FYNNEI. The CDR3 length is 13 residues. The CDR3 bases are TGTGCCAGCAGATACAGGGGACAAGGGCCCCAGCATTTT. Encoded protein: CASRYRGQGPQHF. The variable domain in full, with the rest retrieved from reference TRBV2 and TRBJ1-5, is EPEVTQTPSHQVTQMGQEVILRCVPISNHLYFYWYRQILGQKVEFLVSFYNNEISEKSEIFDDQFSVERPDGSNFTLKIRSTKLEDSAMYFCASRYRGQGPQHFGDGTRLSIL.